Described below is a single T cell receptor beta chain sequence and its context. Its antigen is not known. CDR3 length: 13 amino acids. The germline CDR1 and CDR2 sequences are MDHEN and SYDVKM. The ends lost 6 bases at V and 8 bases at J; junction bases unmatched: 6. The investigators reverse transcribed all of the isolated RNA, so they sequenced expressed TCRB transcripts. TCRdb's copy holds only in-frame clones and misses some; the assay was immunoSEQ multiplex PCR. The sample yields around 150,000 clones, approximately 10% seen once. This specimen comes from a study of beta chain features in type 1 diabetes. Regarding the study as a whole: There was a moderate but significant shortening of TCRB CDR3s in all four CD4+ subsets of Type 1 diabetes patients. Insertion counts at VDJ junctions were lower in type 1 diabetes patients, who also showed more deletions there.

The chain carries TRBV28 and TRBJ1-4; TRBD1 aligns across 7 bases. Input material: central memory CD4+ T cells from blood. The TCR sequence derives from a young man with type 1 diabetes. DNA for the CDR3: TGTGCCAGCAGCGACGGACAGGAAGAAAAACTGTTTTTT. This codes for CASSDGQEEKLFF.